This section outlines one TCR beta chain sequence together with its context. The V gene lost 5 bases and the J gene lost 6 bases, with 19 bases spanning the gap. Germline V CDR1 and CDR2: SEHNR, FQNEAQ (reference sequence). This CDR3 has 15 residues. Authors' processing steps: Reference gene primer amplification in the assay estimated nucleated cell counts. Data came from immunoSEQ multiplex PCR; TCRdb stores just in-frame clones and leaves some out. V, J and clone size are those of that table, while D and trimming were read from the DNA. The sample lists some 340,000 clones; about 85% were seen once. The sample is drawn from a study of blood T cell repertoires in COVID-19. Study-level information: Spain, Italy and the United States supplied samples that represented acute and convalescent COVID-19.

The sequence was collected from a woman between 18 and 29 years old with acute or convalescent COVID-19. Source material: peripheral blood. V usage is TRBV7-9 and J usage is TRBJ1-1, with D tentatively TRBD1 (6 bases). CDR3 in DNA: TGTGCCAGCAGCCCCGAGAACTTGGGGGGGCCTGAAGCTTTCTTT. Translated: CASSPENLGGPEAFF.